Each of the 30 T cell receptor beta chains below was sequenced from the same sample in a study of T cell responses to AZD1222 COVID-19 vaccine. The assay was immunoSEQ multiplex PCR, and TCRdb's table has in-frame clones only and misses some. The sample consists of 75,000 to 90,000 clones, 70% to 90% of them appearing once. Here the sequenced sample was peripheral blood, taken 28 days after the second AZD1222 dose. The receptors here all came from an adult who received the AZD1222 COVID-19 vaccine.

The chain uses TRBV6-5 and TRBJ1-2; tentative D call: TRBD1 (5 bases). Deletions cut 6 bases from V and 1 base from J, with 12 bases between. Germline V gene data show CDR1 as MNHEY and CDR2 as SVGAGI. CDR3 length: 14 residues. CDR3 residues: CASSSGGVNYGYTF. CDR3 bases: TGTGCCAGCAGCTCTGGAGGGGTTAACTATGGCTACACCTTC.

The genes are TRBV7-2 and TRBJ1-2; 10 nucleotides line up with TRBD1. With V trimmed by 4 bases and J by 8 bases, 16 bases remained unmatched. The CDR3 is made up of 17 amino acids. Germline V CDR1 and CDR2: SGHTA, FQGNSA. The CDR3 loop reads CASSSDRGVGLALGYTF. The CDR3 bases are TGTGCCAGCAGCTCGGACAGGGGGGTCGGACTAGCGTTAGGCTACACCTTC.

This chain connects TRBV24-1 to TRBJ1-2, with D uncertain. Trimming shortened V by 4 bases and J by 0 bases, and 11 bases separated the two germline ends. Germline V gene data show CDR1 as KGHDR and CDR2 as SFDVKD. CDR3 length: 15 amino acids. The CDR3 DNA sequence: TGTGCCACCAGTGACTCGATCAGTACTAACTATGGCTACACCTTC. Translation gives CATSDSISTNYGYTF.

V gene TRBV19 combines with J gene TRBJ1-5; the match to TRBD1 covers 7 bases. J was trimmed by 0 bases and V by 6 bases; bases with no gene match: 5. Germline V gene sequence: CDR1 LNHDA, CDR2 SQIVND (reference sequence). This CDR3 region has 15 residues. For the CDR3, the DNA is TGTGCCAGTAGAAGGACAGGTCTTAGCAATCAGCCCCAGCATTTT. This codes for CASRRTGLSNQPQHF.

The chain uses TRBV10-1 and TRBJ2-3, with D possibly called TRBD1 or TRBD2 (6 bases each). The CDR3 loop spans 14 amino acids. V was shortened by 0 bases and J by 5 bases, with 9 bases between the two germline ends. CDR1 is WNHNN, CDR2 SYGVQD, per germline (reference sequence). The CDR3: CASSESGGGDTQYF. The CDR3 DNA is TGCGCCAGCAGTGAGTCTGGAGGGGGAGATACGCAGTATTTT.

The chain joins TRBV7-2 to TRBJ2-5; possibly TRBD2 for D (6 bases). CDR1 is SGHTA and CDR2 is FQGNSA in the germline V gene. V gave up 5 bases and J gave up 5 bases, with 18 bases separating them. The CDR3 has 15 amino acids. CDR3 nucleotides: TGTGCCAGCAGCCCCCGAGGACTAACTCGGGAGACCCAGTACTTC. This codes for CASSPRGLTRETQYF. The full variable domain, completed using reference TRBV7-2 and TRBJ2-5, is GAGVSQSPSNKVTEKGKDVELRCDPISGHTALYWYRQSLGQGLEFLIYFQGNSAPDKSGLPSDRFSAERTGGSVSTLTIQRTQQEDSAVYLCASSPRGLTRETQYFGPGTRLLVL.

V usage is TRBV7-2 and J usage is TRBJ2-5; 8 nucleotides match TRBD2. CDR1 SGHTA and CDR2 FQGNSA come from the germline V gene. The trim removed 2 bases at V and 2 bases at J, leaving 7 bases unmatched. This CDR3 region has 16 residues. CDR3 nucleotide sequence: TGTGCCAGCAGCTTATTTGTGGCGGGAGGTCAAGAGACCCAGTACTTC. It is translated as CASSLFVAGGQETQYF.

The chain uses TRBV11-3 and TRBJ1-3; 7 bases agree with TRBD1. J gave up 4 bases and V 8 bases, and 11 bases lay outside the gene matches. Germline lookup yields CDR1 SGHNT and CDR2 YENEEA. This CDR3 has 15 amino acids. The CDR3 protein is CASGTPGQLGNTIYF. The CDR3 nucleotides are TGTGCCAGCGGTACCCCGGGACAGCTAGGAAACACCATATATTTT.

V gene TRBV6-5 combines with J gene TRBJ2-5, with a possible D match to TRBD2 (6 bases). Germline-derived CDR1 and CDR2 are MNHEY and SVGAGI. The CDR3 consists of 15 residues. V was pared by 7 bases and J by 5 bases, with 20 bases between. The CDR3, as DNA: TGTGCCAGCAATCCCCGCGGGGAGGTTCAGGAGACCCAGTACTTC. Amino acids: CASNPRGEVQETQYF.

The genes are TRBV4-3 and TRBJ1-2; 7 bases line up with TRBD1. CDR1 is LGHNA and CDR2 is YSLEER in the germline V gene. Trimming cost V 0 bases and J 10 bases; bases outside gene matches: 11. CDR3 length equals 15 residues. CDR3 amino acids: CASSQDPGQSLVYTF. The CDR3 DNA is TGCGCCAGCAGCCAAGATCCGGGACAGTCCCTAGTCTACACCTTC.

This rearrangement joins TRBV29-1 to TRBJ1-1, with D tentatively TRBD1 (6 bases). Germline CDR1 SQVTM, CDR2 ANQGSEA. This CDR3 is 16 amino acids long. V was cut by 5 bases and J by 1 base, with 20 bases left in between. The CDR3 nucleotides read TGCAGCGTTTTGGGGGCGCATGGGGGCGGGAACACTGAAGCTTTCTTT. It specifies CSVLGAHGGGNTEAFF.

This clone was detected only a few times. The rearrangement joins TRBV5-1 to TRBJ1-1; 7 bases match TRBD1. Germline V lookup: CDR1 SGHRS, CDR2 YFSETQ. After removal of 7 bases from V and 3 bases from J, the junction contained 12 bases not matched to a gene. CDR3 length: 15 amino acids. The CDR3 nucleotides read TGCGCCAGCGGAAGACAGGGCACGGGTGACACTGAAGCTTTCTTT. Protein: CASGRQGTGDTEAFF.

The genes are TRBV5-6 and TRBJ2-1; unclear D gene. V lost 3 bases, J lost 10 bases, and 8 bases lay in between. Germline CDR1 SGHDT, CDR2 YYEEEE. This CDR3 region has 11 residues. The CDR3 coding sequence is TGTGCCAGCAGCTGGGCTAAGGAGCAGTTCTTC. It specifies CASSWAKEQFF.

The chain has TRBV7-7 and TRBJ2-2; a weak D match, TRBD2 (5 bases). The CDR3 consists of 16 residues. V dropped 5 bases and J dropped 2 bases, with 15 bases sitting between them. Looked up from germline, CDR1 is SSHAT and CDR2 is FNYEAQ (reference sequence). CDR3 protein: CASSTSGFGNTGELFF. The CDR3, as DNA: TGTGCCAGCAGCACTAGTGGCTTTGGAAACACCGGGGAGCTGTTTTTT.

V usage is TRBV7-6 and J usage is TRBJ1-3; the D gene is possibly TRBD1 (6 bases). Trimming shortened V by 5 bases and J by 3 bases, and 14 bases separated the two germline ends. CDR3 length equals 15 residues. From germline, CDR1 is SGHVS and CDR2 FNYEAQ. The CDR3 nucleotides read TGTGCCAGCAGCCCGACCGGGACAAGTGGAAACACCATATATTTT. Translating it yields CASSPTGTSGNTIYF.

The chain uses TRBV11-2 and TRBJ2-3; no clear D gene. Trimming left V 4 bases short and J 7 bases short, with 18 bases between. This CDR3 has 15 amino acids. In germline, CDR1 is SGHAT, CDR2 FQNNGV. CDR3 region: CASSSSGGPYYTQYF. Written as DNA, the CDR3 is TGTGCCAGCAGCTCCAGTGGCGGCCCGTATTATACGCAGTATTTT.

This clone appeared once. This CDR3 reads CASSPSSRGTGELFF. CDR3 bases: TGTGCCAGCAGCCCGAGTTCTCGGGGCACCGGGGAGCTGTTTTTT. The rearrangement joins TRBV6-2 or TRBV6-3 to TRBJ2-2; D might be TRBD2 (5 bases). Germline V gives CDR1 MNHEY, CDR2 SVGEGT. With 6 bases removed from V and 4 bases from J, the gap between germline ends came to 15 bases. This CDR3 has 15 amino acids.

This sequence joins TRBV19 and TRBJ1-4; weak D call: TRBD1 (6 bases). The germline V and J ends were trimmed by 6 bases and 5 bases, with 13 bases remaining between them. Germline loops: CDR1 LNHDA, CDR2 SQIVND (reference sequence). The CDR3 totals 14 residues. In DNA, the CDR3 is TGTGCCAGTAGAGATCGAGGACAGAATGAAAAACTGTTTTTT. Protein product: CASRDRGQNEKLFF. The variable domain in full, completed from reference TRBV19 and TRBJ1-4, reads DGGITQSPKYLFRKEGQNVTLSCEQNLNHDAMYWYRQDPGQGLRLIYYSQIVNDFQKGDIAEGYSVSREKKESFPLTVTSAQKNPTAFYLCASRDRGQNEKLFFGSGTQLSVL.

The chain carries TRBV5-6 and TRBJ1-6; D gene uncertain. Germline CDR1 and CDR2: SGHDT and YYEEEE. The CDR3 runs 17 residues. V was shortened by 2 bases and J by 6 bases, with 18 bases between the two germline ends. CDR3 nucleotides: TGTGCCAGCAGCTTTTCCCACCCAATTGGAGGTAATTCACCCCTCCACTTT. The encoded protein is CASSFSHPIGGNSPLHF.

The CDR3 bases are TGTGCCAGAAGCTTGGGGACAGGCCGCAATCAGCCCCAGCATTTT. It is translated as CARSLGTGRNQPQHF. The J gene is TRBJ1-5, the V gene TRBV5-3, with 7 bases identical to TRBD1. TRBV5-3 carries the ORF label, with uncertain function. The ends lost 0 bases at V and 2 bases at J; junction bases unmatched: 2. CDR3 length: 15 residues.

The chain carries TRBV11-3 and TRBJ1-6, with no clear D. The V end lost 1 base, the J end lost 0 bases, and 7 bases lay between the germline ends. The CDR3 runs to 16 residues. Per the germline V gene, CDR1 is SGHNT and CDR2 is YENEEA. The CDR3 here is CASSLAQSSYNSPLHF. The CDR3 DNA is TGTGCCAGCAGCTTAGCACAGAGCTCCTATAATTCACCCCTCCACTTT.

DNA for the CDR3: TGTGCCAGCGGCCAACAGAGCAGCCTTTGGAGGAATGAGCAGTTCTTC. This sequence encodes CASGQQSSLWRNEQFF. The chain has TRBV28 and TRBJ2-1, with D possibly matching TRBD2 (5 bases). The germline gives CDR1 MDHEN, CDR2 SYDVKM. The V gene lost 8 bases and the J gene lost 7 bases, with 24 bases spanning the gap. CDR3 length: 16 amino acids.

The DNA for the CDR3 is TGTGCCAGCAGTAACACAGATACGCAGTATTTT. This sequence encodes CASSNTDTQYF. The chain carries TRBV6-2 or TRBV6-3 and TRBJ2-3, with D uncertain. Trimming removed 5 bases at V and 2 bases at J, with 2 bases between. Germline loops: CDR1 MNHEY, CDR2 SVGEGT. The CDR3 runs 11 residues.

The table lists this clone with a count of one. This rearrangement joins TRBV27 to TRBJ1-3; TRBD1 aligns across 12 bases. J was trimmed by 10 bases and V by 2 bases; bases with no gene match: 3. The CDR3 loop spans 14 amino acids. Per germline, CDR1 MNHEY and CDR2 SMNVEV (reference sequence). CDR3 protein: CASSLKGQGATIYF. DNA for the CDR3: TGTGCCAGCAGTTTAAAGGGACAGGGGGCTACCATATATTTT.

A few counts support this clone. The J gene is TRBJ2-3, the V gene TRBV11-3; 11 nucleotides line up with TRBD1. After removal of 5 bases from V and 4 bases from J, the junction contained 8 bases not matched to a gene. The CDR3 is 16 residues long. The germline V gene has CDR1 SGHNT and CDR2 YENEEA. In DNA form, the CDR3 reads TGTGCCAGCAGCCGACGGACAGGGGGCGCTTCAGATACGCAGTATTTT. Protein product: CASSRRTGGASDTQYF.

The CDR3 region has the DNA TGCGCCAGCAGTGAGTCGAAAGTTGGGCTTTCACCCCTCCACTTT. Translating it yields CASSESKVGLSPLHF. The chain recombines TRBV10-1 with TRBJ1-6; D is uncertain. This CDR3 is 15 amino acids long. Trimming removed 0 bases from V and 9 bases from J, with 12 bases in between. Germline CDR1 WNHNN, CDR2 SYGVQD (reference sequence).

The CDR3 region has the DNA TGTGCCTGGAGTGGGTATGGGGTCGGGGAGCTGTTTTTT. It codes for CAWSGYGVGELFF. This sequence joins TRBV30 and TRBJ2-2, with D unresolved. CDR3 length: 13 residues. V lost 1 base and J 7 bases, leaving 10 bases between the germline ends. CDR1 and CDR2 from the germline V gene are GTSNPN and SVGIG (reference sequence).

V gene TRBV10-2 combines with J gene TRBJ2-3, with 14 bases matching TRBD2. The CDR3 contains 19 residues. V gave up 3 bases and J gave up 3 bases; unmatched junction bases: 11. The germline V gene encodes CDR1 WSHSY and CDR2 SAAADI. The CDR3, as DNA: TGCGCCAGCAGTGATCCTGGACTAGCGGGAGGACCCCGTACAGATACGCAGTATTTT. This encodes CASSDPGLAGGPRTDTQYF.

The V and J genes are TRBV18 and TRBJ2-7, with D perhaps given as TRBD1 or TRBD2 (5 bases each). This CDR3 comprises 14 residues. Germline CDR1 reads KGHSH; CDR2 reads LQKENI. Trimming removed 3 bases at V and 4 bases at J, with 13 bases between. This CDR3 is CASSPGASTYEQYV. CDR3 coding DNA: TGTGCCAGCTCACCCGGGGCCAGCACTTACGAGCAGTACGTC.

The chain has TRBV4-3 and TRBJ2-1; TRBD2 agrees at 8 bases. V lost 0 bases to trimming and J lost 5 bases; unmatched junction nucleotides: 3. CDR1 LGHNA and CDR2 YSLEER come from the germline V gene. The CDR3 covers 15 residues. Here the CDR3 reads CASSQELADNNEQFF. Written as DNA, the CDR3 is TGCGCCAGCAGCCAAGAACTAGCGGATAACAATGAGCAGTTCTTC.